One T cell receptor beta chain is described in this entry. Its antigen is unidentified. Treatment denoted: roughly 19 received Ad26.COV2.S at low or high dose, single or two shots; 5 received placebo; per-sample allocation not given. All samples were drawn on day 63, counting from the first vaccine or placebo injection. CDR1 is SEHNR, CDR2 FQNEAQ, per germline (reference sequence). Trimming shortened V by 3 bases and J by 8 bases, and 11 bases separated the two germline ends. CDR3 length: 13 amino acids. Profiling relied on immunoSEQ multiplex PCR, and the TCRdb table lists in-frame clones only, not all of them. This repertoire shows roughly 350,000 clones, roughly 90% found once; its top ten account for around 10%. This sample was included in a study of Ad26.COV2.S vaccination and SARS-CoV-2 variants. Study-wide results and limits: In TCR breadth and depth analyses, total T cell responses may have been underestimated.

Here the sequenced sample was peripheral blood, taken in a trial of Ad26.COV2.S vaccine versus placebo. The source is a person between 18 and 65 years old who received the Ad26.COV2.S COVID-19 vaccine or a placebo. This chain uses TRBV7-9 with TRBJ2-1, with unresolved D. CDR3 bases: TGTGCCAGCAGCTTGGGGAAATTCGATGAGCAGTTCTTC. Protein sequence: CASSLGKFDEQFF.